This TCR beta chain was profiled in a study of blood T cell repertoires in COVID-19. As for the study in general: Whether acute or convalescent, the COVID-19 samples came from the United States, Italy and Spain. Sources were T cells, B-cell-depleted T cells, or PBMCs; the material itself was cDNA or gDNA.

Germline V gene lookup returns CDR1 SGDLS and CDR2 YYNGEE. CDR3 size: 14 residues. V lost 0 bases to trimming and J lost 4 bases, with 10 bases between them. Original processing notes: From reference gene primer amplification, estimates of nucleated cell counts were derived. Libraries were prepared by immunoSEQ multiplex PCR; TCRdb keeps only in-frame clonotypes and omits some of them. V and J calls plus clone size are reproduced from that table; the DNA served to infer D and trimming. The sample records roughly 100,000 clones, under 90% being singletons. V gene TRBV9 combines with J gene TRBJ1-1; perhaps TRBD1 as D (5 bases). The sequence was collected from a woman aged 60-75 years with acute or convalescent COVID-19. Material: peripheral blood. The CDR3: CASSVDQGPTEAFF. The CDR3 DNA is TGTGCCAGCAGCGTAGATCAGGGCCCCACTGAAGCTTTCTTT.